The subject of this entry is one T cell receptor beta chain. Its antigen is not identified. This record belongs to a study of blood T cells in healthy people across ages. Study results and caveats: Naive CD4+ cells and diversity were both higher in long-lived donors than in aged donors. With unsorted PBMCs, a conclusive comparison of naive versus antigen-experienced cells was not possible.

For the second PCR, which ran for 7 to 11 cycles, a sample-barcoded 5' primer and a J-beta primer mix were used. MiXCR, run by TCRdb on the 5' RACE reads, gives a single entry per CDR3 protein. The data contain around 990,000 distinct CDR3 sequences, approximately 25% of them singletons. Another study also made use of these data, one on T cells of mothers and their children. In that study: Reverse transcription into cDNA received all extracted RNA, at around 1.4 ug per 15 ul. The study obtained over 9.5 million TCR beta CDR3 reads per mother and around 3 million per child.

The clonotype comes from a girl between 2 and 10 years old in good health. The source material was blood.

The CDR3 spells CAVKRTRVTNYGYTF. In nucleotides, the CDR3 is TGTGCCGTAAAACGCACGCGGGTTACTAACTATGGCTACACCTTC. The J gene is TRBJ1-2, the V gene TRBV6-6; no reliable D call. Per germline, CDR1 MNHNY and CDR2 SVGAGI (reference sequence). The CDR3 consists of 15 residues. V gave up 11 bases and J gave up 0 bases, with 19 bases separating them.